One and the same sample provided the 20 T cell receptor beta chains below, sequenced in a study of blood T cell repertoires in COVID-19. Sequencing was performed with immunoSEQ multiplex PCR; in TCRdb, only in-frame clones are kept and a portion is missing. The repertoire holds about 350,000 clones, roughly 87% seen once, with approximately 0.93% in the top ten. Sequencing was carried out using PBMCs or T cells enriched from blood (not recorded which). These receptors originate from a woman in her 30s who had recovered from COVID-19.

For this clone: In the same sample, other DNA sequences code for this CDR3. The J gene is TRBJ1-2, the V gene TRBV12-3 or TRBV12-4; tentatively, D is TRBD1 (5 bases). V lost 4 bases and J 7 bases, leaving 7 bases between the germline ends. This CDR3 region has 11 residues. Written as DNA, the CDR3 is TGTGCCAGCAGTTCGGGGGTTGGCTACACCTTC. It specifies CASSSGVGYTF.

J is TRBJ2-1 and V is TRBV29-1, with 7 bases fitting TRBD1. Trimming removed 7 bases from V and 7 bases from J; junction bases left unmatched: 19. CDR3 length: 16 amino acids. Germline assignment: CDR1 SQVTM and CDR2 ANQGSEA. CDR3 protein: CSALPGQSAALNEQFF. CDR3 in DNA: TGCAGCGCTTTACCGGGACAGTCAGCTGCTTTGAATGAGCAGTTCTTC.

This chain uses TRBV18 with TRBJ1-4; weak D call: TRBD1 (6 bases). The germline V gene encodes CDR1 KGHSH and CDR2 LQKENI. The CDR3 spans 14 residues. V gave up 6 bases and J gave up 4 bases, with 12 bases separating them. CDR3 in DNA: TGTGCCAGCTCCCACAGGGAACTTAATGAAAAACTGTTTTTT. It codes for CASSHRELNEKLFF.

V gene TRBV30 combines with J gene TRBJ2-5, with 8 bases aligning to TRBD2. This CDR3 has 14 residues. The junction had 7 bases not matched to a gene; V was cut back by 7 bases and J by 0 bases. Germline V gene lookup returns CDR1 GTSNPN and CDR2 SVGIG (reference sequence). The CDR3 region is CASTPGGHQETQYF. The DNA for the CDR3 is TGTGCCTCCACTCCGGGGGGGCACCAAGAGACCCAGTACTTC. Looking up the rest from reference TRBV30 and TRBJ2-5 gives the full variable domain: SQTIHQWPATLVQPVGSPLSLECTVEGTSNPNLYWYRQAAGRGLQLLFYSVGIGQISSEVPQNLSASRPQDRQFILSSKKLLLSDSGFYLCASTPGGHQETQYFGPGTRLLVL.

The genes are TRBV4-1 and TRBJ1-5; D is unresolved. The CDR3 totals 15 residues. From germline, CDR1 is MGHRA and CDR2 YSYEKL. The V gene lost 4 bases and the J gene lost 0 bases, with 10 bases spanning the gap. CDR3 DNA: TGCGCCAGCAGCCTCCAGCCGGGTAGCAATCAGCCCCAGCATTTT. This gives the protein CASSLQPGSNQPQHF.

CDR3 loop: CASSFQGGNEQFF. For the CDR3, the DNA is TGTGCCAGCAGCTTTCAGGGGGGCAATGAGCAGTTCTTC. The J gene is TRBJ2-1, the V gene TRBV5-4, with D possibly matching TRBD1 (7 bases). V was pared by 2 bases and J by 6 bases, with 9 bases between. Germline loops: CDR1 SGHNT, CDR2 YYREEE (reference sequence). This CDR3 has 13 residues.

This chain joins TRBV19 and TRBJ1-1; TRBD1 might be the D (6 bases). V lost 6 bases, J lost 4 bases, and 15 bases lay in between. Looked up from germline, CDR1 is LNHDA and CDR2 is SQIVND (reference sequence). The CDR3 length is 14 residues. CDR3: CASSTGRERTEAFF. CDR3 bases: TGTGCCAGTAGCACAGGGCGGGAGCGCACTGAAGCTTTCTTT.

This CDR3 is CASRRDSVSGYTF. CDR3 sequence (DNA): TGTGCCAGCAGACGGGACAGTGTTTCAGGCTACACCTTC. The chain is built from TRBV14 and TRBJ1-2; 7 bases are a match to TRBD1. With 6 bases clipped from V and 8 bases from J, the junction kept 9 bases outside the gene matches. Germline V gene data show CDR1 as SGHDN and CDR2 as FVKESK. The CDR3 is made up of 13 amino acids.

The V call is TRBV7-8, the J call TRBJ2-3; 8 positions agree with TRBD1. This CDR3 has 16 residues. Germline assignment: CDR1 SGHVS and CDR2 FQNEAQ. The V gene end was trimmed by 7 bases and the J gene end by 3 bases; junction bases not matched to a gene: 12. CDR3 DNA: TGTGCCAGCATCCTTAGGCTAGGACAGGGAACAGATACGCAGTATTTT. Its protein is CASILRLGQGTDTQYF. Full variable domain (remainder filled in from reference TRBV7-8 and TRBJ2-3): GAGVSQSPRYKVAKRGQDVALRCDPISGHVSLFWYQQALGQGPEFLTYFQNEAQLDKSGLPSDRFFAERPEGSVSTLKIQRTQQEDSAVYLCASILRLGQGTDTQYFGPGTRLTVL.

This clone was observed a few times. The chain is built from TRBV11-2 and TRBJ1-5; 7 nucleotides line up with TRBD1. V was clipped by 6 bases and J by 0 bases; unmatched bases: 2. Looked up from germline, CDR1 is SGHAT and CDR2 is FQNNGV. The CDR3 sequence is 14 residues long. CDR3 in amino acids: CASRQGSSNQPQHF. The CDR3 DNA sequence: TGTGCCAGCAGACAGGGGAGTAGCAATCAGCCCCAGCATTTT.

This chain links TRBV18 with TRBJ1-1; a possible D gene is TRBD1 (5 bases). The length of the CDR3 is 13 residues. From germline, CDR1 is KGHSH and CDR2 LQKENI. Deletions cut 2 bases from V and 9 bases from J, with 13 bases between. CDR3 nucleotide sequence: TGTGCCAGCTCACCAAGCGGGGGTTATAAAGCTTTCTTT. Amino acid sequence: CASSPSGGYKAFF. Variable domain in full (rest from reference TRBV18 and TRBJ1-1): NAGVMQNPRHLVRRRGQEARLRCSPMKGHSHVYWYRQLPEEGLKFMVYLQKENIIDESGMPKERFSAEFPKEGPSILRIQQVVRGDSAAYFCASSPSGGYKAFFGQGTRLTVV.

The rearrangement links TRBV2 to TRBJ2-3; D is perhaps TRBD2 (6 bases). Per the germline V gene, CDR1 is SNHLY and CDR2 is FYNNEI. The CDR3 has 13 residues. V was trimmed by 6 bases and J by 4 bases, leaving 11 bases between them. Here the CDR3 DNA reads TGTGCCAGCAGCGTAAGACTAGCAGATACGCAGTATTTT. Translation gives CASSVRLADTQYF.

This sequence joins TRBV6-2 or TRBV6-3 and TRBJ2-3, with D unresolved. In germline, CDR1 is MNHEY, CDR2 SVGEGT. This CDR3 has 15 amino acids. Trimming removed 4 bases at V and 5 bases at J, with 16 bases between. In nucleotides, the CDR3 is TGTGCCAGCAGTTCCCCCCCCCGGTCCGGAGATACGCAGTATTTT. Its translation is CASSSPPRSGDTQYF.

The chain uses TRBV23-1 and TRBJ2-7, with TRBD1 as a possible D gene (6 bases). TRBV23-1 is noted as an ORF with a role that remains uncertain. Trimming removed 8 bases at V and 1 base at J, with 12 bases between. This CDR3 spans 13 amino acids. The DNA for the CDR3 is TGCGCCAGCGTTTGGACAGTATCCTACGAGCAGTACTTC. Translation gives CASVWTVSYEQYF.

The chain couples TRBV19 to TRBJ1-2, with unresolved D. Germline V gene lookup returns CDR1 LNHDA and CDR2 SQIVND (reference sequence). The CDR3 contains 13 residues. Deletions cut 5 bases from V and 2 bases from J, with 9 bases between. The CDR3 bases are TGTGCCAGTAGTGCGGAGGGAAACTATGGCTACACCTTC. Encoded protein: CASSAEGNYGYTF.

The genes are TRBV6-5 and TRBJ1-1; TRBD1 aligns across 8 bases. The CDR3 contains 15 residues. Trimming took 5 bases from V and 2 from J; bases not matched to a gene: 7. Germline loops: CDR1 MNHEY, CDR2 SVGAGI. CDR3 residues: CASSQTGAPNTEAFF. The CDR3 DNA reads as TGTGCCAGCAGTCAGACAGGGGCCCCAAACACTGAAGCTTTCTTT.

This clone showed up just once. V and J are TRBV7-9 and TRBJ2-7; the D gene is possibly TRBD1 (5 bases). The germline CDR1 and CDR2 sequences are SEHNR and FQNEAQ (reference sequence). Trimming pared 1 base from V and 4 bases from J, leaving 11 bases between. This CDR3 is 14 amino acids long. The CDR3 DNA reads TGTGCCAGCAGCTTAGTCCTTGGGGCTTACGAGCAGTACTTC. Protein: CASSLVLGAYEQYF.

The rearrangement uses TRBV6-5 and TRBJ2-1, with a weak D call TRBD1 (6 bases). Germline-derived CDR1 and CDR2 are MNHEY and SVGAGI. The V end lost 5 bases, the J end lost 4 bases, and 9 bases lay between the germline ends. The CDR3 runs 13 residues. The chain's CDR3 is CASSPTGYNEQFF. CDR3 bases: TGTGCCAGCAGTCCAACAGGGTACAATGAGCAGTTCTTC.

This chain joins TRBV10-3 and TRBJ1-2; D is ambiguous. Germline lookup yields CDR1 ENHRY and CDR2 SYGVKD. V gave up 7 bases and J gave up 2 bases, with 5 bases separating them. This CDR3 has 11 amino acids. The CDR3 region has the DNA TGTGCCATCATCGTCAACTATGGCTACACCTTC. Its protein product is CAIIVNYGYTF.

The chain uses TRBV7-9 and TRBJ1-5; 7 bases fit TRBD1. The CDR3 spans 16 residues. V lost 5 bases, J lost 5 bases, and 12 bases stayed unmatched. The V gene's germline CDR1 is SEHNR and CDR2 FQNEAQ (reference sequence). CDR3 nucleotide sequence: TGTGCCAGCAGCCGCCGAGGGGGCAGGGGGGATCAGCCCCAGCATTTT. This codes for CASSRRGGRGDQPQHF. The full variable domain, in which reference TRBV7-9 and TRBJ1-5 provide the parts outside the CDR3, is DTGVSQNPRHKITKRGQNVTFRCDPISEHNRLYWYRQTLGQGPEFLTYFQNEAQLEKSRLLSDRFSAERPKGSFSTLEIQRTEQGDSAMYLCASSRRGGRGDQPQHFGDGTRLSIL.